These T cell receptor beta chains were read from a single sample in a study of blood T cells in healthy people across ages. Each CDR3 protein is one row after TCRdb ran MiXCR on the 5' RACE reads. The data hold about 680,000 distinct CDR3 sequences, with around 48% observed a single time. Sample: blood. These receptors were collected from a woman between 55 and 75 years old in good health. The CDR3 runs from the conserved cysteine through the conserved F or W. Fields, in order: J gene, clone size, D gene, V gene, CDR3 DNA, CDR3 protein. D genes are given only for firm matches. The size entry is marked missing in some rows and otherwise reads once, few, many or a size class.

>TRBJ1-3|-|-|TRBV27
TGTGCCAGCAGTATCTCTGGAAACACCATATATTTT
CASSISGNTIYF
>TRBJ1-1|few|-|TRBV12-3/TRBV12-4
TGTGCCAGCAGTTTGGCCACTGAAGCTTTCTTT
CASSLATEAFF
>TRBJ1-1|-|-|TRBV14
TGTGCCAGCAGCACTTTCACACGTGAAGCTTTCTTT
CASSTFTREAFF
>TRBJ2-1|-|TRBD2|TRBV5-1
TGCGCCAGCAGCCCTACCGGGACTAGCGGGAGTAGGTCCTACAATGAGCAGTTCTTC
CASSPTGTSGSRSYNEQFF
>TRBJ2-1|once|-|TRBV9
TGTGCCAGCAGCGTAGTTTGGGGGAGCCCCCAGGATGAGCAGTTCTTC
CASSVVWGSPQDEQFF
>TRBJ2-5|few|-|TRBV14
TGTGCCAGCAGCCCAGTCCCGGGACAATGGGAGACCCAGTACTTC
CASSPVPGQWETQYF
>TRBJ2-3|once|-|TRBV3-1
TGTGCCAGCAGCCAACCCCAGAGGGGGACGCAGTATTTT
CASSQPQRGTQYF
>TRBJ1-2|few|-|TRBV12-3/TRBV12-4
TGTGCCAGCAGTTTTGCCAGGCTTACCAATGGCTACACCTTC
CASSFARLTNGYTF
>TRBJ2-7|few|-|TRBV20-1
TGCAGTGCAAACCGGGACGGAAGATCCTACGAGCAGTACTTC
CSANRDGRSYEQYF
>TRBJ2-2|-|-|TRBV20-1
TGCAGTGCTAGGGGCAGGGGGACTAACACCGGGGAGCTGTTTTTT
CSARGRGTNTGELFF